This T cell receptor (beta chain) comes out of a study of OX40 agonist ivuxolimab in advanced cancers. Study information: Partial response was recorded in three patients: one hepatocellular carcinoma and two cutaneous melanoma cases. Study-wide results and caveats: Partial responders at 0.1-3.0 mg/kg had among the lowest clonal expansion. In the 0.1 to 3.0 mg/kg range, CD4+ and CD8+ blood T cells had expanded clonally by week 6.

Here immunoSEQ multiplex PCR was the method, and the copy in TCRdb shows in-frame clones only, minus some. The sample holds roughly 49,000 clones, about 88% seen once. Note on this clone: Its antigen is still unknown.

This CDR3 has 14 amino acids. In germline, CDR1 is MDHEN, CDR2 SYDVKM. V dropped 7 bases and J dropped 7 bases, with 19 bases sitting between them. Specimen: CD4+ or CD8+ T cells sorted from blood, collected in a trial of the OX40 agonist ivuxolimab. The chain joins TRBV28 to TRBJ1-1; possibly TRBD1 for D (5 bases). This TCR came from an adult with an advanced solid tumor such as melanoma, head and neck, liver or kidney cancer. The CDR3 is CASNGAGPYFEAFF. The CDR3 nucleotides read TGTGCCAGCAATGGAGCAGGGCCCTACTTTGAAGCTTTCTTT.